The present T cell receptor beta chain was sequenced within a study of blood T cell repertoires in COVID-19. Assay used: immunoSEQ multiplex PCR; TCRdb lists only in-frame clones, some missing. The sample consists of almost 200,000 clones, roughly 90% of them appearing once. The sequence was obtained from a woman between 18 and 29 years old who had recovered from COVID-19. Material: PBMCs or T cells enriched from blood (not recorded which).

CDR3 DNA: TGTGCCAGCAGCTTAGGGGGGCGAGGGGAACACTATGGCTACACCTTC. Translation gives CASSLGGRGEHYGYTF. The J gene is TRBJ1-2, the V gene TRBV7-2; the D gene is possibly TRBD1 (6 bases). The CDR3 totals 16 residues. The V and J ends lost 1 base and 3 bases respectively, with 15 bases between them. Germline V lookup: CDR1 SGHTA, CDR2 FQGNSA.